This T cell receptor (beta chain) was recovered during a study of memory CD4+ T cells and cytomegalovirus serostatus. Whole-study context: Healthy Belgian adult donors included nine or ten CMV-positive and some 25 CMV-negative people.

The sort gate was single viable CD3+CD4+CD8-CD45RO+ cells for memory CD4+ T cells. Original data processing: After removing out-of-frame reads, under 2.5 million distinct TCRbeta sequences remained. The method was immunoSEQ multiplex PCR; TCRdb's version includes in-frame clones alone and lacks a portion of them. V, J and clone size were drawn from that table, and D and trimming were deduced from the DNA. The sample records 45,000 to 60,000 clones, about 73% being singletons. This CDR3 has 14 amino acids. From germline, CDR1 is SEHNR and CDR2 FQNEAQ (reference sequence). V was clipped by 2 bases and J by 2 bases, with 9 bases between them.

The TCR comes from an adult in good health and CMV-seronegative. Material: memory CD4+ T cells from blood. J is TRBJ1-1 and V is TRBV7-9; D uncertain. This CDR3 reads CASSLQGLNTEAFF. DNA of the CDR3: TGTGCCAGCAGCTTACAAGGGCTAAACACTGAAGCTTTCTTT. Drawing the rest from reference TRBV7-9 and TRBJ1-1, the complete variable domain is DTGVSQNPRHKITKRGQNVTFRCDPISEHNRLYWYRQTLGQGPEFLTYFQNEAQLEKSRLLSDRFSAERPKGSFSTLEIQRTEQGDSAMYLCASSLQGLNTEAFFGQGTRLTVV.